The 10 T cell receptor beta chains below come from one sample, sequenced in a study of T cells after yellow fever vaccination. TCRdb processed the 5' RACE reads anew with MiXCR; each CDR3 protein has one entry. The sample has about 330,000 distinct CDR3 sequences, approximately 4% seen once. Sequenced here: PBMCs, sampled 5 days after the yellow fever booster vaccination. The receptors derive from a man between 18 and 29 years old who received the YFV17D yellow fever vaccine.

This clonotype was picked up a small number of times. The chain joins TRBV9 to TRBJ2-2; 8 nucleotides match TRBD2. The CDR3 spans 15 residues. V lost 3 bases, J lost 6 bases, and 7 bases stayed unmatched. Germline-derived CDR1 and CDR2 are SGDLS and YYNGEE. The CDR3 DNA follows: TGTGCCAGCAGCGAACGGGGGGGTGACTCCGGGGAGCTGTTTTTT. This encodes CASSERGGDSGELFF. The full variable domain, completed using reference TRBV9 and TRBJ2-2, is DSGVTQTPKHLITATGQRVTLRCSPRSGDLSVYWYQQSLDQGLQFLIQYYNGEERAKGNILERFSAQQFPDLHSELNLSSLELGDSALYFCASSERGGDSGELFFGEGSRLTVL.

The chain carries TRBV4-3 and TRBJ2-3; the match to TRBD1 covers 7 bases. This CDR3 has 15 amino acids. Trimming cost V 4 bases and J 4 bases; bases outside gene matches: 8. Per the germline V gene, CDR1 is LGHNA and CDR2 is YSLEER. CDR3 amino acids: CASSLQGNTADTQYF. CDR3 nucleotide sequence: TGCGCCAGCAGCCTACAGGGGAATACAGCAGATACGCAGTATTTT.

This clonotype was seen ten or more times. The chain carries TRBV12-3 or TRBV12-4 and TRBJ1-1, with 7 bases fitting TRBD1. Trimming took 5 bases from V and 0 from J; bases not matched to a gene: 15. CDR3 length: 18 amino acids. The CDR3 reads CASSLRPGGLVVNTEAFF. The CDR3 DNA follows: TGTGCCAGCAGTCTTCGGCCAGGGGGATTGGTAGTGAACACTGAAGCTTTCTTT.

This clonotype has a handful of counts. The CDR3: CASSLSETLRATQYF. In nucleotides, the CDR3 is TGTGCCAGCAGCCTCTCGGAGACCCTTCGGGCTACGCAGTATTTT. The chain carries TRBV9 and TRBJ2-3, with D hard to call. Germline V gene sequence: CDR1 SGDLS, CDR2 YYNGEE. The CDR3 sequence is 15 residues long. V was pared by 4 bases and J by 8 bases, with 20 bases between.

This clonotype has a count of ten or more. The CDR3 DNA reads TGCGCCAGCAGCTTTCATGAACTGAACACCGGGGAGCTGTTTTTT. Translating gives CASSFHELNTGELFF. V is TRBV5-1 and J is TRBJ2-2; D unclear. V shed 2 bases and J shed 1 base, with 9 bases lying between them. From germline, CDR1 is SGHRS and CDR2 YFSETQ. This CDR3 region has 15 residues.

This clonotype was seen a few times. V is TRBV7-3 and J is TRBJ2-1, with 11 bases lining up with TRBD1. Germline CDR1 is SGHTA and CDR2 is FQGTGA. CDR3 size: 19 residues. V dropped 5 bases and J dropped 3; count of bases not matched to a gene: 15. The CDR3 spells CASSKKRTIGTGGYNEQFF. DNA of the CDR3: TGTGCCAGCAGCAAAAAAAGGACTATCGGGACAGGGGGCTACAATGAGCAGTTCTTC.

In this sample, this clonotype turned up many times. The rearrangement uses TRBV12-3 or TRBV12-4 and TRBJ1-1; no definite D call. The V and J ends lost 2 bases and 11 bases respectively, with 18 bases between them. This CDR3 comprises 14 residues. The chain's CDR3 is CASSLSERASGAFF. In DNA, the CDR3 is TGTGCCAGCAGTTTAAGTGAACGGGCGTCTGGGGCTTTCTTT.

The sample holds a few counts of this clonotype. The V call is TRBV28, the J call TRBJ1-4, with TRBD1 identical over 9 bases. The germline CDR1 and CDR2 sequences are MDHEN and SYDVKM. V gave up 4 bases and J gave up 0 bases; unmatched junction bases: 9. There are 18 residues in the CDR3. The CDR3 sequence: CASSSTGTGPATNEKLFF. Written as DNA, the CDR3 is TGTGCCAGCAGTTCGACCGGGACAGGGCCTGCAACTAATGAAAAACTGTTTTTT.

This clonotype has just a few counts. The genes are TRBV6-2 or TRBV6-3 and TRBJ1-6; tentative D call: TRBD1 (5 bases). The germline V gene has CDR1 MNHEY and CDR2 SVGEGT. V gave up 7 bases and J gave up 10 bases, with 17 bases separating them. The CDR3 spans 14 residues. CDR3 in amino acids: CASTLLLGESPLHF. The CDR3 DNA follows: TGTGCCAGCACCCTTTTATTGGGGGAATCACCCCTCCACTTT.

V usage is TRBV7-2 and J usage is TRBJ2-4; perhaps TRBD1 as D (7 bases). The CDR3 consists of 16 residues. V lost 3 bases and J lost 0, with 12 bases in between. Germline-derived CDR1 and CDR2 are SGHTA and FQGNSA. DNA for the CDR3: TGTGCCAGCAGCTTCAGGGGGGCCGTAGCCAAAAACATTCAGTACTTC. It specifies CASSFRGAVAKNIQYF.